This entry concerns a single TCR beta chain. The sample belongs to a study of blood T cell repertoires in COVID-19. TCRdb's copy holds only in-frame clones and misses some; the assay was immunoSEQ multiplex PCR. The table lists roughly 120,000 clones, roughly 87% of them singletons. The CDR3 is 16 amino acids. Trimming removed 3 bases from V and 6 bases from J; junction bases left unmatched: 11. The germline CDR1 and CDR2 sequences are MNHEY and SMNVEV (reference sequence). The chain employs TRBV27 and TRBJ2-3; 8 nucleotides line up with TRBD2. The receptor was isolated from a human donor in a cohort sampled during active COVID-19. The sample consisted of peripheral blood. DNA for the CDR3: TGTGCCAGCAGTTTCCTTTGGCGGGGGGACGGGGATACGCAGTATTTT. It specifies CASSFLWRGDGDTQYF.